The 20 T cell receptor beta chains below come from one sample, sequenced in a study of blood T cell repertoires in COVID-19 (dated by TCRdb to between 2020 and 2021). The library was obtained by the immunoSEQ multiplex PCR assay. TCRdb took this table from immuneACCESS and kept in-frame rearrangements with V and J called. Such tables lack part of the clones; where checked against another copy, unresolved V genes explain under half of the gap, and the rest is unexplained. The sample profile shows about 100,000 clones; about nine tenths of them were found once. The ten largest make up 5.7% of the sample. The sequenced sample was peripheral blood. The receptors derive from a man in his sixties or seventies with acute or convalescent COVID-19.

The rearrangement joins TRBV2 to TRBJ1-1; possibly TRBD1 for D (6 bases). This CDR3 comprises 13 residues. CDR1 and CDR2 (germline): SNHLY, FYNNEI. Trimming left V 8 bases short and J 0 bases short, with 10 bases between. CDR3 amino acids: CASRRGMNTEAFF. Written as DNA, the CDR3 is TGTGCCAGCCGTAGGGGGATGAACACTGAAGCTTTCTTT.

V gene TRBV12-3 or TRBV12-4 combines with J gene TRBJ2-2, with 10 bases lining up with TRBD2. The CDR3 has 12 residues. Here the CDR3 reads CGGLADTGELFF. In DNA, the CDR3 is TGTGGAGGACTAGCGGACACCGGGGAGCTGTTTTTT.

The CDR3 DNA reads TGCAGCGTTGAGTTAGTTGATTCGGGACAGGCCCCCTACGAGCAGTACTTC. It codes for CSVELVDSGQAPYEQYF. The chain combines TRBV29-1 with TRBJ2-7; 8 bases match TRBD1. This CDR3 has 17 residues. Germline V CDR1 and CDR2: SQVTM, ANQGSEA. The V gene end was trimmed by 3 bases and the J gene end by 2 bases; junction bases not matched to a gene: 15.

The V gene is TRBV5-1, the J gene TRBJ1-1; D is uncertain. The CDR3 loop spans 14 amino acids. V shed 6 bases and J shed 1 base, with 13 bases lying between them. CDR1 and CDR2 from the germline V gene are SGHRS and YFSETQ. CDR3 coding DNA: TGCGCCAGCATGGGTTGGGGAGCGAACACTGAAGCTTTCTTT. Translating it yields CASMGWGANTEAFF.

The chain joins TRBV7-9 to TRBJ1-3, with D perhaps TRBD1 (5 bases). CDR1 and CDR2 from the germline V gene are SEHNR and FQNEAQ (reference sequence). V was pared by 5 bases and J by 4 bases, with 27 bases between. CDR3 length equals 19 residues. The CDR3 nucleotides read TGTGCCAGCAGCAGCGGTAGTTTGGGGCTCCTCGGGTTCGGAAACACCATATATTTT. Residues: CASSSGSLGLLGFGNTIYF.

The count of this clone is one. This chain connects TRBV6-5 to TRBJ1-1; D may be TRBD1 (5 bases). The germline V gene encodes CDR1 MNHEY and CDR2 SVGAGI. This CDR3 comprises 15 residues. V was trimmed by 4 bases and J by 1 base, leaving 13 bases between them. The DNA of the CDR3 is TGTGCCAGCAGTTCGGGAGGGGCAGGGAACACTGAAGCTTTCTTT. This encodes CASSSGGAGNTEAFF.

The rearrangement joins TRBV2 to TRBJ1-4; tentative D call: TRBD1 (5 bases). V lost 2 bases and J 5 bases, leaving 9 bases between the germline ends. The CDR3 contains 14 residues. Germline V gene data show CDR1 as SNHLY and CDR2 as FYNNEI. Written as DNA, the CDR3 is TGTGCCAGCAGTGAAAGACAGCCGAATGAAAAACTGTTTTTT. Translated, it gives CASSERQPNEKLFF.

The rearrangement joins TRBV11-2 to TRBJ1-1; TRBD1 matches 7 bases. With 6 bases clipped from V and 0 bases from J, the junction kept 7 bases outside the gene matches. The germline CDR1 and CDR2 sequences are SGHAT and FQNNGV. The CDR3 runs 15 residues. The CDR3 DNA reads TGTGCCAGCAGATCCCGGGGACAGTTGAACACTGAAGCTTTCTTT. Its protein product is CASRSRGQLNTEAFF.

The chain carries TRBV7-9 and TRBJ2-1; the D gene is possibly TRBD2 (5 bases). The CDR3 has 14 amino acids. The V gene's germline CDR1 is SEHNR and CDR2 FQNEAQ (reference sequence). V gave up 3 bases and J gave up 9 bases, with 15 bases separating them. The CDR3 sequence is CASSFKLEGGEQFF. CDR3 coding DNA: TGTGCCAGCAGCTTTAAACTAGAGGGCGGTGAGCAGTTCTTC.

The chain recombines TRBV21-1 with TRBJ1-6; TRBD1 is the table's D call and was not checked against the DNA. TRBV21-1 is recorded as a pseudogene. CDR3 length: 17 residues. The CDR3 DNA reads TGTGCCAGCAGCAAAGCCTGCCGAGGGGACAAGAATTCACCCCTCCACTTT. Protein product: CASSKACRGDKNSPLHF.

The J gene is TRBJ1-1, the V gene TRBV20-1; D gene ambiguous. Germline CDR1 is DFQATT and CDR2 is SNEGSKA (reference sequence). The CDR3 has 12 amino acids. V lost 3 bases and J lost 1, with 6 bases in between. Here the CDR3 reads CSASRRNTEAFF. DNA of the CDR3: TGCAGTGCTAGTCGCAGGAACACTGAAGCTTTCTTT.

The CDR3 reads CASSYSRRGTEAFF. CDR3 sequence (DNA): TGTGCCAGCAGTTACTCCCGGCGGGGCACTGAAGCTTTCTTT. V and J are TRBV2 and TRBJ1-1; no firm D call. V lost 5 bases to trimming and J lost 4 bases, with 14 bases between them. This CDR3 comprises 14 residues. Per germline, CDR1 SNHLY and CDR2 FYNNEI.

The chain couples TRBV12-3 or TRBV12-4 to TRBJ1-1; D might be TRBD1 (6 bases). The CDR3 is 12 residues long. Trimming shortened V by 6 bases and J by 6 bases, and 11 bases separated the two germline ends. The CDR3 region is CASRQGSAEAFF. The DNA of the CDR3 is TGTGCCAGCAGACAGGGATCCGCTGAAGCTTTCTTT.

V usage is TRBV4-1 and J usage is TRBJ1-2, with D tentatively TRBD1 (5 bases). Trimming took 1 base from V and 5 from J, leaving 14 bases between them. Germline CDR1 MGHRA, CDR2 YSYEKL. The CDR3 is 15 amino acids. The DNA for the CDR3 is TGCGCCAGCAGCCAAGCGGGACTACAAGGGTATGGCTACACCTTC. Translating it yields CASSQAGLQGYGYTF.

The chain carries TRBV9 and TRBJ1-4; 9 nucleotides line up with TRBD1. The junction had 1 base not matched to a gene; V was cut back by 0 bases and J by 7 bases. From germline, CDR1 is SGDLS and CDR2 YYNGEE. CDR3 length: 14 residues. The CDR3 spells CASSVGDRVEKLFF. CDR3 nucleotides: TGTGCCAGCAGCGTAGGGGACAGGGTTGAAAAACTGTTTTTT.

This chain links TRBV11-3 with TRBJ1-5; 7 bases are a match to TRBD1. Per germline, CDR1 SGHNT and CDR2 YENEEA. V lost 5 bases, J lost 9 bases, and 16 bases stayed unmatched. This CDR3 region has 16 residues. The CDR3 region is CASSDGVGGAWWPQHF. The CDR3 DNA reads TGTGCCAGCAGCGACGGTGTAGGGGGCGCATGGTGGCCCCAGCATTTT.

This chain joins TRBV5-6 and TRBJ1-3, with 9 bases matching TRBD1. The CDR3 contains 15 residues. V trimming: 3 bases; J trimming: 8 bases; junction bases outside the gene matches: 9. CDR1 and CDR2 from the germline V gene are SGHDT and YYEEEE. For the CDR3, the DNA is TGTGCCAGCAGCTCGGCGGGGACAGGGAGGTACACCATATATTTT. Its translation: CASSSAGTGRYTIYF.

The chain is built from TRBV11-3 and TRBJ2-3; the match to TRBD2 covers 8 bases. In germline, CDR1 is SGHNT, CDR2 YENEEA. The V and J ends lost 5 bases and 6 bases, in that order; junction bases with no gene match: 7. The CDR3 covers 14 residues. In DNA, the CDR3 is TGTGCCAGCAGCCCCGGACTAGCAGGGGATACGCAGTATTTT. Encoded protein: CASSPGLAGDTQYF.

This clone was observed a few times. The chain recombines TRBV9 with TRBJ1-2; possible D gene TRBD1, 5 bases. Germline values: CDR1 SGDLS, CDR2 YYNGEE. The CDR3 has 16 residues. V was pared by 3 bases and J by 4 bases, with 19 bases between. The CDR3 region has the DNA TGTGCCAGCAGCGGGTGGAGGGACTCTCAAGGCTATGGCTACACCTTC. Protein sequence: CASSGWRDSQGYGYTF.

This chain links TRBV5-1 with TRBJ2-1; 10 bases agree with TRBD2. V was clipped by 5 bases and J by 7 bases; unmatched bases: 12. Germline assignment: CDR1 SGHRS and CDR2 YFSETQ. The CDR3 extends over 16 amino acids. The CDR3 nucleotides are TGCGCCAGCAGTTTATTACCCGGGACTAGCGTGAATGAGCAGTTCTTC. Its translation is CASSLLPGTSVNEQFF.